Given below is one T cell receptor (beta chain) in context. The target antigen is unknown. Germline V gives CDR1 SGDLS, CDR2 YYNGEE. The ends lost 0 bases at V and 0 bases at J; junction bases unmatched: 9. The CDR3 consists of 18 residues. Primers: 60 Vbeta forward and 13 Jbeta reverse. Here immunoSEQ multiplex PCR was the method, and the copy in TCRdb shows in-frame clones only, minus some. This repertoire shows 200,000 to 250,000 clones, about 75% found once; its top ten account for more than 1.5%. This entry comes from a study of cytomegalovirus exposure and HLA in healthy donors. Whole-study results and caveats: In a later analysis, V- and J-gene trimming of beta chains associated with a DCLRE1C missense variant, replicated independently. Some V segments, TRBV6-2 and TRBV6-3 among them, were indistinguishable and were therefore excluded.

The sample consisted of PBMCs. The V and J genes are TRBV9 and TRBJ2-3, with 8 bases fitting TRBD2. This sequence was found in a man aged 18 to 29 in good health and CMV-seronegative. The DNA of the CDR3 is TGTGCCAGCAGCGTAGAGGGCAGCGGGGGCCTTAGCACAGATACGCAGTATTTT. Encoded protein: CASSVEGSGGLSTDTQYF.